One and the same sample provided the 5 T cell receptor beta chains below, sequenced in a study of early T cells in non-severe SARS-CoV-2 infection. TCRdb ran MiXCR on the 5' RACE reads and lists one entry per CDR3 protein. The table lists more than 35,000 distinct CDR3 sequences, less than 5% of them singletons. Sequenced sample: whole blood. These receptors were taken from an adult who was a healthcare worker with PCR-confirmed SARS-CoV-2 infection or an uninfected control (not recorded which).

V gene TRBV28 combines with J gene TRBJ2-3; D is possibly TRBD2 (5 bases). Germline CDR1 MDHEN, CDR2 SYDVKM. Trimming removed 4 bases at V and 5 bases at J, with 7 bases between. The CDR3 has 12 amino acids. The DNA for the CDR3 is TGTGCCAGCAGTTCCGGGGAAGATACGCAGTATTTT. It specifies CASSSGEDTQYF. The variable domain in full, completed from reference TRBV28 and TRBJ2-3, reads DVKVTQSSRYLVKRTGEKVFLECVQDMDHENMFWYRQDPGLGLRLIYFSYDVKMKEKGDIPEGYSVSREKKERFSLILESASTNQTSMYLCASSSGEDTQYFGPGTRLTVL.

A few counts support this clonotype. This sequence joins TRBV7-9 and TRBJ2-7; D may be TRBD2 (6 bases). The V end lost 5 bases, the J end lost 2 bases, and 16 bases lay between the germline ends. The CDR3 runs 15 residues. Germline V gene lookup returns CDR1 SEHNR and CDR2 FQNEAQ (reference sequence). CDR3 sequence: CASSPGGRTAYEQYV. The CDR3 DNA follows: TGTGCCAGCAGCCCCGGGGGACGGACCGCCTACGAGCAGTACGTC.

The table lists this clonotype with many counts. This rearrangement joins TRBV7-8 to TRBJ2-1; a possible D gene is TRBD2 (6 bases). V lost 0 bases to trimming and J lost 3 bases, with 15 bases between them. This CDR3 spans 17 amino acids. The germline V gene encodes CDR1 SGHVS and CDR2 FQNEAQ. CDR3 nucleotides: TGTGCCAGCAGCTTAGCGCTTGGTAGCGGAGGCTACAATGAGCAGTTCTTC. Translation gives CASSLALGSGGYNEQFF.

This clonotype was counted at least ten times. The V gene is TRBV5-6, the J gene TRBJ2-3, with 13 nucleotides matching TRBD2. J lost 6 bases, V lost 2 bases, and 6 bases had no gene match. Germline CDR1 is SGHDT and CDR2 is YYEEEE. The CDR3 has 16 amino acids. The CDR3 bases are TGTGCCAGCAGCTTTCTAGGACTAGCGGGAGCGGATACGCAGTATTTT. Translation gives CASSFLGLAGADTQYF.

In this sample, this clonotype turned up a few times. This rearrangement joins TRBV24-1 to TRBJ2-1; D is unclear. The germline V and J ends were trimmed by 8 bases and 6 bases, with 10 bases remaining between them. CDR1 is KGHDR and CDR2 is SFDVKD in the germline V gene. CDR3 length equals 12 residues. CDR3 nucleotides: TGTGCCACCACCCCCTTATTCAATGAGCAGTTCTTC. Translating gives CATTPLFNEQFF.